What follows are 4 T cell receptor beta chains derived from one specimen sequenced in a study of CD8 T cells in Susac syndrome. Reverse transcription of about 0.5 to 1 ug RNA used random hexamers. TCRdb reprocessed the immunoSEQ multiplex PCR reads via MiXCR and lists one record per CDR3 protein. Seen here are hundreds of thousands of distinct CDR3 sequences, about 89% observed once, and the top ten hold around 0.18%. What was sequenced was CD8+ T cells from PBMCs. Receptors originate from a human donor with multiple sclerosis.

The chain couples TRBV20-1 to TRBJ2-1; TRBD1 agrees at 8 bases. With 3 bases clipped from V and 4 bases from J, the junction kept 8 bases outside the gene matches. Germline V lookup: CDR1 DFQATT, CDR2 SNEGSKA (reference sequence). The CDR3 covers 15 residues. CDR3 sequence (DNA): TGCAGTGCTAGGGGGTTGGACAGGGCTTACAATGAGCAGTTCTTC. Translated, it gives CSARGLDRAYNEQFF.

This clonotype is a singleton in its sample. CDR3: CASSEMASLLAETQYF. CDR3 in DNA: TGTGCCAGCAGCGAGATGGCCTCCCTCTTGGCAGAGACCCAGTACTTC. The rearrangement joins TRBV2 to TRBJ2-5; no reliable D call. CDR1 is SNHLY, CDR2 FYNNEI, per germline. Trimming removed 6 bases at V and 4 bases at J, with 21 bases between. The CDR3 sequence is 16 residues long.

The V call is TRBV27, the J call TRBJ1-5; D uncertain. The CDR3 sequence is 14 residues long. Germline assignment: CDR1 MNHEY and CDR2 SMNVEV (reference sequence). V was trimmed by 2 bases and J by 4 bases, leaving 9 bases between them. The CDR3 sequence is CASSLTAGNQPQHF. The CDR3 DNA is TGTGCCAGCAGTTTAACCGCCGGTAATCAGCCCCAGCATTTT.

The genes are TRBV14 and TRBJ2-1; TRBD2 matches 9 bases. Trimming cost V 6 bases and J 0 bases; bases outside gene matches: 3. There are 15 residues in the CDR3. CDR1 is SGHDN, CDR2 FVKESK, per germline. CDR3 in DNA: TGTGCCAGCAGGGGCGGGAGGGCCTCCTACAATGAGCAGTTCTTC. Residues: CASRGGRASYNEQFF. Full variable domain (outside the CDR3, taken from reference TRBV14 and TRBJ2-1): EAGVTQFPSHSVIEKGQTVTLRCDPISGHDNLYWYRRVMGKEIKFLLHFVKESKQDESGMPNNRFLAERTGGTYSTLKVQPAELEDSGVYFCASRGGRASYNEQFFGPGTRLTVL.